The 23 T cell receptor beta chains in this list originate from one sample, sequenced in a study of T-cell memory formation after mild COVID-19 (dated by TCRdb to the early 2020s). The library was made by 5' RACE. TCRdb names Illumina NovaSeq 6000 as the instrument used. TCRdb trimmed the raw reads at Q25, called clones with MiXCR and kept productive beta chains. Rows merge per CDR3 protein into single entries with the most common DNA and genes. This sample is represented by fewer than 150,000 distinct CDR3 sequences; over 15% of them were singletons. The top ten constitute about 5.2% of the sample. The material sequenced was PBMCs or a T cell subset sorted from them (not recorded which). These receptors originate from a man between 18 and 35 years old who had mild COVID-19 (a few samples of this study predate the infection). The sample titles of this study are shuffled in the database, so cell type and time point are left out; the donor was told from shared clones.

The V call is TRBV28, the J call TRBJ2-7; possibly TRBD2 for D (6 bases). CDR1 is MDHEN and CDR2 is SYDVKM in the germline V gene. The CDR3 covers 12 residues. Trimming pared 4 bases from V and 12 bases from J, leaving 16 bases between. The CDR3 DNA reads TGTGCCAGCAGTTCGCCTCTACTAGCTCTGTACGTC. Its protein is CASSSPLLALYV.

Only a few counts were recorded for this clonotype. DNA for the CDR3: TGTGCCAGCAGTTCCATGCGGGGACCTTTGAAAGGCTACACCTTC. It is translated as CASSSMRGPLKGYTF. The chain is built from TRBV6-2 or TRBV6-3 and TRBJ1-2; tentatively, D is TRBD1 (5 bases). This CDR3 has 15 amino acids. Deletions cut 4 bases from V and 8 bases from J, with 20 bases between. Germline V gives CDR1 MNHEY, CDR2 SVGEGT.

The CDR3 spells CASSLQHRETQYF. The CDR3 DNA reads as TGTGCCAGCAGCCTCCAGCACAGGGAGACCCAGTACTTC. This sequence joins TRBV7-2 and TRBJ2-5; D is possibly TRBD1 (5 bases). This CDR3 contains 13 residues. The germline CDR1 and CDR2 sequences are SGHTA and FQGNSA. Trimming took off 5 bases at V and 5 bases at J, with 12 bases between the two ends.

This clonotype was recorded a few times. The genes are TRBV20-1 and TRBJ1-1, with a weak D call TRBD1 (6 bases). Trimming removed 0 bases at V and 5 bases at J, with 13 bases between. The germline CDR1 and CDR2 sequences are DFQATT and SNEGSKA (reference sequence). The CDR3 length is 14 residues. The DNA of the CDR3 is TGCAGTGCTAGAGAAGGGGGGATAGAGACTGAAGCTTTCTTT. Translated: CSAREGGIETEAFF.

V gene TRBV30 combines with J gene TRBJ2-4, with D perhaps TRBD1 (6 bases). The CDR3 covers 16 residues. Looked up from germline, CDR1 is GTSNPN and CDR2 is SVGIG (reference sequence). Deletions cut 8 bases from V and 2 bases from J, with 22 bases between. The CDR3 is CASHRVGDWPKNIQYF. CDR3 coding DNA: TGTGCCAGTCACAGGGTAGGGGATTGGCCCAAAAACATTCAGTACTTC.

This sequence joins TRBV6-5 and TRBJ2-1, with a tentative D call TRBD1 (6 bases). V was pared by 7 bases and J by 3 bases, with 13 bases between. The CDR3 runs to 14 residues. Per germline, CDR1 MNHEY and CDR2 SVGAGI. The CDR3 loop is CASKQGVVYNEQFF. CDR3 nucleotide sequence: TGTGCCAGCAAACAGGGAGTTGTCTACAATGAGCAGTTCTTC.

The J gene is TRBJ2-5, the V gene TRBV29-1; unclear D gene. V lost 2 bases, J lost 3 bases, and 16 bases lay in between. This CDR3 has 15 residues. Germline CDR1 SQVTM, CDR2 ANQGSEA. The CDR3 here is CSVEISLIIEETQYF. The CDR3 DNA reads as TGCAGCGTTGAAATTAGCCTAATAATCGAAGAGACCCAGTACTTC. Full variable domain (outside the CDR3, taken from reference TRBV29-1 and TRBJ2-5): SAVISQKPSRDICQRGTSLTIQCQVDSQVTMMFWYRQQPGQSLTLIATANQGSEATYESGFVIDKFPISRPNLTFSTLTVSNMSPEDSSIYLCSVEISLIIEETQYFGPGTRLLVL.

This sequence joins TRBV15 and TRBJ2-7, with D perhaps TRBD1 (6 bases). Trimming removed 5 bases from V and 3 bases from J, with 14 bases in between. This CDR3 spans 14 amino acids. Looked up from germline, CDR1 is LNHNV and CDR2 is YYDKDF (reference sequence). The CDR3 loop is CATSPSGRGYEQYV. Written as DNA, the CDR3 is TGTGCCACCAGCCCCTCGGGCAGGGGCTACGAGCAGTACGTC.

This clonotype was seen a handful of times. This CDR3 is CASREGQEEKLFF. The CDR3 DNA is TGTGCCAGCAGGGAAGGACAGGAGGAAAAACTGTTTTTT. The chain carries TRBV28 and TRBJ1-4; 7 bases fit TRBD1. The CDR3 consists of 13 residues. Trimming removed 6 bases from V and 8 bases from J; junction bases left unmatched: 6. The germline gives CDR1 MDHEN, CDR2 SYDVKM.

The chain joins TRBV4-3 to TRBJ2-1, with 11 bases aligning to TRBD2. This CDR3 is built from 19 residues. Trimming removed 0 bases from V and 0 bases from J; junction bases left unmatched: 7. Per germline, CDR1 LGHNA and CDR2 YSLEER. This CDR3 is CASSQESTSGGSSYNEQFF. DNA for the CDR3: TGCGCCAGCAGCCAAGAATCCACTAGCGGGGGCAGCTCCTACAATGAGCAGTTCTTC.

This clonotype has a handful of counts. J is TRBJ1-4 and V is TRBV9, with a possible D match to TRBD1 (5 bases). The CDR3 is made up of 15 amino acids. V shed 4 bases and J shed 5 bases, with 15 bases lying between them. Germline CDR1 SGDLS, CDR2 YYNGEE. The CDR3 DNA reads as TGTGCCAGCAGCCCACGGGACGGGAAAAATGAAAAACTGTTTTTT. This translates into CASSPRDGKNEKLFF.

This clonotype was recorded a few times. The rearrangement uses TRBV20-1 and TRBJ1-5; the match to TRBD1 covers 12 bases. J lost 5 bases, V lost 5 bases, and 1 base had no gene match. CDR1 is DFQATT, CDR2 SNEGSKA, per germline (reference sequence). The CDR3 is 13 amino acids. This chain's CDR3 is CSAGTGGHQPQHF. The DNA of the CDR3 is TGCAGTGCTGGGACAGGGGGCCATCAGCCCCAGCATTTT.

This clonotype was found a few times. The CDR3 DNA sequence: TGTGCCAGCAGCCAGGACAGCCGGTATGGCTACACCTTC. Amino acid sequence: CASSQDSRYGYTF. The rearrangement uses TRBV27 and TRBJ1-2; perhaps TRBD1 as D (6 bases). Germline V gene sequence: CDR1 MNHEY, CDR2 SMNVEV (reference sequence). Trimming cost V 6 bases and J 5 bases, with 13 bases left between them. This CDR3 has 13 amino acids.

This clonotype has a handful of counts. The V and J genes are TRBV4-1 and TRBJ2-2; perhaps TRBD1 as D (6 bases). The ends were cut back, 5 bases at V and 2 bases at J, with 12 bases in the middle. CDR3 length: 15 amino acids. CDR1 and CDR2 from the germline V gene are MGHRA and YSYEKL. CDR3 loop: CASSKRTDNTGELFF. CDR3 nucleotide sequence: TGCGCCAGCAGCAAAAGGACAGACAACACCGGGGAGCTGTTTTTT.

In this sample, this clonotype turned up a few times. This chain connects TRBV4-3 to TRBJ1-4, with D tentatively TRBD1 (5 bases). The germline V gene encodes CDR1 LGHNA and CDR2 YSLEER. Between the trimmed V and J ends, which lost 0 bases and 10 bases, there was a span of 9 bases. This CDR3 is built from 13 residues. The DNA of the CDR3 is TGCGCCAGCAGCCAAGAAGCAGGGAGAAAACTGTTTTTT. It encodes CASSQEAGRKLFF.

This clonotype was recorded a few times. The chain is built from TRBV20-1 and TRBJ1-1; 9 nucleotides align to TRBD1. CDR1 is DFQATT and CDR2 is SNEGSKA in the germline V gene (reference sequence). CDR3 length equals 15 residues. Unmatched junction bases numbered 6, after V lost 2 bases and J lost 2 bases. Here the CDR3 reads CSARLDRGYNTEAFF. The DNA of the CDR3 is TGCAGTGCTAGACTCGACAGGGGGTATAACACTGAAGCTTTCTTT.

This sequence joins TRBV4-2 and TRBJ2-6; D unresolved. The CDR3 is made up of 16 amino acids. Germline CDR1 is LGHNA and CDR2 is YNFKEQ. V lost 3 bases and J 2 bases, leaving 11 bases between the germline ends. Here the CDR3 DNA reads TGTGCCAGCAGCCAGAGACTTTCCCCTGGGGCCAACGTCCTGACTTTC. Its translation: CASSQRLSPGANVLTF.

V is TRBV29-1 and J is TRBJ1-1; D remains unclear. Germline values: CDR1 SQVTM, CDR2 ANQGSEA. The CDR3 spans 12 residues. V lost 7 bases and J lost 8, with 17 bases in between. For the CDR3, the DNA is TGCAGCGCCCGAGGGTGGGAGTCCGAAGCTTTCTTT. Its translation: CSARGWESEAFF.

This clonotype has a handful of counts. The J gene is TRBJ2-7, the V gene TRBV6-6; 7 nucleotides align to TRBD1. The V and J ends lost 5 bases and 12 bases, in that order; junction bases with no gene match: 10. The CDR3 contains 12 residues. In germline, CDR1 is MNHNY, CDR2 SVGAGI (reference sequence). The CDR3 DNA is TGTGCCAGCAGTCACCAACAGGGGTTGCCGTACGTC. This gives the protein CASSHQQGLPYV.

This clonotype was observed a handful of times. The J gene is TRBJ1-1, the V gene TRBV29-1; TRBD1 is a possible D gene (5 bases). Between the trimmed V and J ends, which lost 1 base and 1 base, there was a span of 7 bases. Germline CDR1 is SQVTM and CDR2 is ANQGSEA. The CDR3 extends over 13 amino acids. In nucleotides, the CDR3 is TGCAGCGTTGAAGGGGGCCAGAACACTGAAGCTTTCTTT. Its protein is CSVEGGQNTEAFF.

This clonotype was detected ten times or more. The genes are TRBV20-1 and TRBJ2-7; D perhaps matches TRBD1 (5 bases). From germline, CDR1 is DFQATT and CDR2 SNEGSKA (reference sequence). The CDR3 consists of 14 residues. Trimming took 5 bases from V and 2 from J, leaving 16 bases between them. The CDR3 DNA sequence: TGCAGTGCTCTGGGCAGGGCTCGTACCTACGAGCAGTACTTC. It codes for CSALGRARTYEQYF.

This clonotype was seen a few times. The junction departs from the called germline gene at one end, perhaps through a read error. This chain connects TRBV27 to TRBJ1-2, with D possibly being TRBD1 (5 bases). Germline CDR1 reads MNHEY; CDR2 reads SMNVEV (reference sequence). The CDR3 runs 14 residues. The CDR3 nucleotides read TGTGCCAGCGGTTTTGGGGGGGTTTGGGGTGGCTACACCTTC. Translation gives CASGFGGVWGGYTF.

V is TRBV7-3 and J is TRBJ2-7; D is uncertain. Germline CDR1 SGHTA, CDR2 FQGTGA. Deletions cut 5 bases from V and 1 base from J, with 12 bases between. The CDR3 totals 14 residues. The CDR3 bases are TGTGCCAGCAGCCTGACGGACGGATCCTACGAGCAGTACTTC. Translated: CASSLTDGSYEQYF.